Below, 27 T cell receptor beta chains from the same sample are listed, as sequenced in a study of blood T cell repertoires in COVID-19. Some clones are missing from TCRdb's copy, which holds only in-frame ones; the method was immunoSEQ multiplex PCR. The sample yields 150,000 to 200,000 clones, 76% seen once. Sequences were obtained from peripheral blood. The receptors were sampled from a woman between 45 and 60 years old with active or convalescent COVID-19.

The chain recombines TRBV28 with TRBJ2-3, with a weak D call TRBD2 (6 bases). Germline CDR1 MDHEN, CDR2 SYDVKM. Between the trimmed V and J ends, which lost 4 bases and 3 bases, there was a span of 17 bases. The CDR3 totals 16 residues. CDR3 DNA: TGTGCCAGCAGTTCGCTGGCGGGGCGAGGGACAGATACGCAGTATTTT. Amino acid sequence: CASSSLAGRGTDTQYF.

The chain carries TRBV10-3 and TRBJ2-7; possible D gene TRBD1, 6 bases. CDR1 and CDR2 (germline): ENHRY, SYGVKD. The CDR3 has 12 amino acids. Trimming cost V 10 bases and J 1 base, with 11 bases left between them. The CDR3 sequence: CATEGESYEQYF. Here the CDR3 DNA reads TGTGCCACCGAGGGGGAATCCTACGAGCAGTACTTC.

The chain joins TRBV7-2 to TRBJ1-3; D gene uncertain. The CDR3 runs 14 residues. V was shortened by 3 bases and J by 4 bases, with 10 bases between the two germline ends. Germline CDR1 reads SGHTA; CDR2 reads FQGNSA. CDR3 nucleotides: TGTGCCAGCAGCTTGTCCGGGAACGGAAACACCATATATTTT. Translated, it gives CASSLSGNGNTIYF.

The chain is built from TRBV6-5 and TRBJ1-4; D possibly corresponds to TRBD1 (6 bases). Trimming took off 6 bases at V and 2 bases at J, with 10 bases between the two ends. The V gene's germline CDR1 is MNHEY and CDR2 SVGAGI. This CDR3 contains 14 residues. The CDR3 sequence: CASSKQGTNEKLFF. The CDR3 bases are TGTGCCAGCAGCAAACAGGGTACTAATGAAAAACTGTTTTTT.

This chain links TRBV29-1 with TRBJ2-3; 8 bases fit TRBD1. Germline V CDR1 and CDR2: SQVTM, ANQGSEA. V was clipped by 4 bases and J by 8 bases; unmatched bases: 8. The length of the CDR3 is 13 residues. The CDR3 nucleotides are TGCAGCGTTGGTGGACAGGGCTCAGGTACGCAGTATTTT. Its translation is CSVGGQGSGTQYF.

This clone showed up just once. The genes are TRBV5-6 and TRBJ2-5; 7 bases map to TRBD1. The CDR3 spans 15 residues. Germline loops: CDR1 SGHDT, CDR2 YYEEEE. J was trimmed by 1 base and V by 3 bases; bases with no gene match: 6. This CDR3 reads CASSWDGQAQETQYF. The CDR3 DNA reads TGTGCCAGCAGCTGGGACGGACAGGCCCAAGAGACCCAGTACTTC.

The chain couples TRBV7-3 to TRBJ2-5; D is undetermined. The CDR3 extends over 13 amino acids. Trimming removed 0 bases at V and 5 bases at J, with 7 bases between. Germline CDR1 and CDR2: SGHTA and FQGTGA. CDR3 in amino acids: CASSLTSLETQYF. CDR3 DNA sequence: TGTGCCAGCAGCTTAACTAGTTTGGAGACCCAGTACTTC. Drawing the rest from reference TRBV7-3 and TRBJ2-5, the complete variable domain is GAGVSQTPSNKVTEKGKYVELRCDPISGHTALYWYRQSLGQGPEFLIYFQGTGAADDSGLPNDRFFAVRPEGSVSTLKIQRTERGDSAVYLCASSLTSLETQYFGPGTRLLVL.

CDR3 sequence reads: CASSIYRDSSGNTIYF. For the CDR3, the DNA is TGTGCCAGCAGCATCTACAGGGACAGCTCTGGAAACACCATATATTTT. V gene TRBV14 combines with J gene TRBJ1-3; 7 bases match TRBD1. The CDR3 is 16 amino acids. CDR1 and CDR2 (germline): SGHDN, FVKESK. The junction had 7 bases not matched to a gene; V was cut back by 5 bases and J by 0 bases.

This clone has just one count. The chain recombines TRBV28 with TRBJ1-2, with D tentatively TRBD1 (6 bases). Germline assignment: CDR1 MDHEN and CDR2 SYDVKM. Trimming cost V 7 bases and J 7 bases, with 13 bases left between them. The CDR3 length is 12 residues. The CDR3: CASITTGFGYTF. Here the CDR3 DNA reads TGTGCCAGCATCACAACAGGGTTTGGCTACACCTTC.

The V and J genes are TRBV7-2 and TRBJ2-7; possible D gene TRBD2, 6 bases. CDR3 length equals 14 residues. Trimming removed 1 base at V and 3 bases at J, with 10 bases between. Looked up from germline, CDR1 is SGHTA and CDR2 is FQGNSA. CDR3 nucleotides: TGTGCCAGCAGCTTAGTGGCGGGGTTCTACGAGCAGTACTTC. Translating gives CASSLVAGFYEQYF.

The CDR3 here is CASSLTGITGEQYF. DNA for the CDR3: TGCGCCAGCAGCTTAACAGGGATTACGGGCGAGCAGTACTTC. The V call is TRBV5-1, the J call TRBJ2-7, with D tentatively TRBD1 (6 bases). V was cut by 2 bases and J by 6 bases, with 15 bases left in between. This CDR3 has 14 residues. Germline V lookup: CDR1 SGHRS, CDR2 YFSETQ.

The DNA of the CDR3 is TGTGCCAGCAGTTTCCAGGGTAACGAGCAGTACTTC. It translates to CASSFQGNEQYF. The rearrangement uses TRBV12-3 or TRBV12-4 and TRBJ2-7, with a tentative D call TRBD1 (5 bases). The CDR3 contains 12 residues. Trimming took off 3 bases at V and 5 bases at J, with 8 bases between the two ends.

This clone was observed a handful of times. The chain recombines TRBV2 with TRBJ1-2; 7 bases are a match to TRBD1. J was trimmed by 4 bases and V by 6 bases; bases with no gene match: 11. Germline assignment: CDR1 SNHLY and CDR2 FYNNEI. The CDR3 contains 15 residues. The CDR3 sequence: CASRPIRQGSYGYTF. CDR3 sequence (DNA): TGTGCCAGCAGGCCCATACGACAGGGAAGCTATGGCTACACCTTC.

The chain employs TRBV5-1 and TRBJ1-2, with unresolved D. Between the trimmed V and J ends, which lost 7 bases and 4 bases, there was a span of 17 bases. CDR3 size: 14 residues. Germline V CDR1 and CDR2: SGHRS, YFSETQ. CDR3 nucleotides: TGCGCCAGCCGAGGCTCAGACCTATCCTATGGCTACACCTTC. Protein sequence: CASRGSDLSYGYTF.

The CDR3 DNA reads TGTGCCAGCAGCGTAGCAGGCAGGGTGGACACAGATACGCAGTATTTT. The encoded protein is CASSVAGRVDTDTQYF. The chain couples TRBV9 to TRBJ2-3, with D perhaps matching TRBD1 (5 bases). There are 16 residues in the CDR3. V was clipped by 0 bases and J by 2 bases, with 13 bases between them. The V gene's germline CDR1 is SGDLS and CDR2 YYNGEE.

The V call is TRBV4-3, the J call TRBJ1-5; D is unresolved. Per germline, CDR1 LGHNA and CDR2 YSLEER. The CDR3 covers 16 residues. V dropped 2 bases and J dropped 8 bases, with 19 bases sitting between them. The CDR3, as DNA: TGCGCCAGCAGCCAAACCCCCACCCTTTTCTCGGAGCCCCAGCATTTT. Its translation is CASSQTPTLFSEPQHF.

V usage is TRBV2 and J usage is TRBJ2-7, with 9 bases that match TRBD2. J gave up 4 bases and V 4 bases, and 8 bases lay outside the gene matches. This CDR3 spans 15 amino acids. CDR1 is SNHLY and CDR2 is FYNNEI in the germline V gene. The DNA of the CDR3 is TGTGCCAGCAGTGCGGAAGATCTAGCGGGGTACGAGCAGTACTTC. Protein sequence: CASSAEDLAGYEQYF.

The gene calls are TRBV25-1 and TRBJ1-1; 7 bases line up with TRBD1. The CDR3 length is 14 residues. Germline-derived CDR1 and CDR2 are MGHDK and SYGVNS. V shed 4 bases and J 11 bases; nucleotides not matched to a gene: 13. The CDR3 sequence: CASSGTGNFQRAFF. CDR3 in DNA: TGTGCCAGCAGTGGGACAGGCAATTTCCAGCGGGCTTTCTTT.

This chain uses TRBV7-9 with TRBJ2-1, with 11 nucleotides matching TRBD2. The CDR3 totals 15 residues. V lost 1 base and J lost 5; bases outside the gene matches: 1. CDR1 and CDR2 from the germline V gene are SEHNR and FQNEAQ (reference sequence). The chain's CDR3 is CASSLVLAGDNEQFF. CDR3 nucleotide sequence: TGTGCCAGCAGCTTAGTACTAGCGGGGGACAATGAGCAGTTCTTC. Combining the CDR3 with reference TRBV7-9 and TRBJ2-1 gives the whole variable domain DTGVSQNPRHKITKRGQNVTFRCDPISEHNRLYWYRQTLGQGPEFLTYFQNEAQLEKSRLLSDRFSAERPKGSFSTLEIQRTEQGDSAMYLCASSLVLAGDNEQFFGPGTRLTVL.

This CDR3 reads CASSRQGLFADTQYF. In DNA form, the CDR3 reads TGTGCCAGCAGCCGACAGGGGTTATTCGCAGATACGCAGTATTTT. V is TRBV6-5 and J is TRBJ2-3; 8 bases line up with TRBD1. The CDR3 spans 15 residues. Per the germline V gene, CDR1 is MNHEY and CDR2 is SVGAGI. J gave up 4 bases and V 6 bases, and 9 bases lay outside the gene matches.

V is TRBV19 and J is TRBJ2-2; TRBD1 is a possible D gene (6 bases). V shed 3 bases and J shed 3 bases, with 11 bases lying between them. Germline values: CDR1 LNHDA, CDR2 SQIVND (reference sequence). This CDR3 comprises 15 residues. Written as DNA, the CDR3 is TGTGCCAGTAGTATTACAGGGCGGGACACCGGGGAGCTGTTTTTT. It is translated as CASSITGRDTGELFF.

This clone was seen many times. This chain joins TRBV6-2 or TRBV6-3 and TRBJ1-4; 7 bases are a match to TRBD1. The CDR3 runs to 14 residues. With 6 bases clipped from V and 5 bases from J, the junction kept 6 bases outside the gene matches. The V gene's germline CDR1 is MNHEY and CDR2 SVGEGT. The CDR3 DNA sequence: TGTGCCAGCAGCCGGGGACAGATGAATGAAAAACTGTTTTTT. Translated: CASSRGQMNEKLFF.

This clone has just a few counts. The chain combines TRBV7-2 with TRBJ1-6; no definite D call. The CDR3 contains 15 residues. Germline V lookup: CDR1 SGHTA, CDR2 FQGNSA. Deletions cut 3 bases from V and 7 bases from J, with 13 bases between. DNA of the CDR3: TGTGCCAGCAGCTTTGGGCCAGCTATAAATTCACCCCTCCACTTT. As protein: CASSFGPAINSPLHF.

The chain combines TRBV27 with TRBJ1-1; D gene unclear. The CDR3 length is 13 residues. Germline V gene data show CDR1 as MNHEY and CDR2 as SMNVEV (reference sequence). V lost 6 bases and J lost 3, with 11 bases in between. The CDR3 DNA is TGTGCCAGCAGGAGAGAGCTATACACTGAAGCTTTCTTT. This sequence encodes CASRRELYTEAFF.

This clone was counted many times. The chain combines TRBV2 with TRBJ1-1; D is ambiguous. V lost 5 bases and J 2 bases, leaving 15 bases between the germline ends. The CDR3 runs 15 residues. Germline V gives CDR1 SNHLY, CDR2 FYNNEI. CDR3: CASSQEPPSNTEAFF. The CDR3 bases are TGTGCCAGCAGTCAAGAGCCCCCGTCCAACACTGAAGCTTTCTTT. The full variable domain, in which reference TRBV2 and TRBJ1-1 provide the parts outside the CDR3, is EPEVTQTPSHQVTQMGQEVILRCVPISNHLYFYWYRQILGQKVEFLVSFYNNEISEKSEIFDDQFSVERPDGSNFTLKIRSTKLEDSAMYFCASSQEPPSNTEAFFGQGTRLTVV.

This chain uses TRBV7-8 with TRBJ2-2, with TRBD2 matching 9 bases. V lost 1 base, J lost 8 bases, and 8 bases stayed unmatched. CDR1 and CDR2 from the germline V gene are SGHVS and FQNEAQ. This CDR3 contains 16 residues. Written as DNA, the CDR3 is TGTGCCAGCAGCTTAGGGGGCGGGAGGGCCCAGGGGGAGCTGTTTTTT. This translates into CASSLGGGRAQGELFF.

This chain joins TRBV6-2 or TRBV6-3 and TRBJ1-5; TRBD1 is a possible D gene (5 bases). From germline, CDR1 is MNHEY and CDR2 SVGEGT. The CDR3 consists of 18 residues. The V gene lost 5 bases and the J gene lost 1 base, with 21 bases spanning the gap. The CDR3 region is CASSDQGGRWGSNQPQHF. The CDR3 nucleotides are TGTGCCAGCAGTGACCAGGGAGGTAGGTGGGGGAGCAATCAGCCCCAGCATTTT.